The rows below give T cell receptor beta chains drawn from one sample of a study of neoadjuvant nivolumab and ipilimumab in lung cancer. Only in-frame clones appear in the TCRdb table, and some are missing; sequencing was by immunoSEQ multiplex PCR. The sample records 18,000 or so clones, 65% to 85% being singletons. This sample comprised tumor tissue, obtained after neoadjuvant nivolumab, alone or with ipilimumab, at or shortly before surgery. These receptors came from an adult with non-small cell lung cancer. CDR3s include the opening cysteine and the closing phenylalanine or tryptophan. The D gene is left open where the match is weak. Some rows have no size entry. The others give once, few or many, or a class for an expanded clone.

cdr3_length j_call clone_size v_call d_call cdr3_aa
14 TRBJ2-3 . TRBV6-6 . CASSYGVSTDTQYF
15 TRBJ2-3 . TRBV15 TRBD2 CATSDGLASTDTQYF
15 TRBJ1-1 medium-sized TRBV10-2 . CASSENRQTNTEAFF
13 TRBJ1-2 . TRBV2 . CASSENRAYGYTF
17 TRBJ1-3 . TRBV29-1 TRBD1 CSVEVGPGQGDGNTIYF
13 TRBJ2-2 . TRBV18 . CASSPGVAGELFF
18 TRBJ1-1 . TRBV4-1 TRBD1 CASSQGWTGGPRGTEAFF
13 TRBJ2-7 . TRBV7-2 . CASSLWQSYEQYF
16 TRBJ1-2 few TRBV5-1 TRBD1 CASSPGTGIGNYGYTF
17 TRBJ1-1 . TRBV7-9 . CASSLGFLLWENTEAFF
12 TRBJ1-6 . TRBV5-6 . CASSLRNSPLHF
13 TRBJ1-2 . TRBV7-2 . CASSPGQMVGYTF
12 TRBJ1-4 once TRBV6-6 . CASKAGSEKLFF
15 TRBJ2-5 . TRBV29-1 TRBD2 CSVSLAGGAGETQYF
12 TRBJ1-2 . TRBV5-1 . CASSLVGDGYTF
16 TRBJ1-1 . TRBV15 . CATSRVTGGADTEAFF
15 TRBJ1-4 . TRBV18 TRBD1 CASSQTGEANEKLFF
15 TRBJ2-1 few TRBV19 . CASSIGPLELNEQFF
10 TRBJ1-1 once TRBV6-1 . CASSVTEAFF
14 TRBJ1-1 once TRBV7-2 . CASSRVLSNTEAFF
16 TRBJ2-2 . TRBV30 . CAWRSGRALNTGELFF
16 TRBJ2-3 . TRBV7-8 TRBD1 CASSLAWDRVTDTQYF
15 TRBJ2-7 . TRBV5-5 TRBD2 CASGGYQRGSYEQYF
14 TRBJ2-3 . TRBV7-6 . CASSPRDSWDTQYF
13 TRBJ2-1 . TRBV5-1 TRBD2 CASSSTSANEQFF
10 TRBJ2-7 . TRBV2 . CARAPHEQYF
13 TRBJ1-5 . TRBV18 . CASSRGINQPQHF
15 TRBJ1-5 . TRBV2 . CASITHPVPNQPQHF
18 TRBJ2-5 few TRBV18 TRBD2 CASSPGIAGGRGRETQYF
13 TRBJ1-1 few TRBV7-9 . CASSSQGFTEAFF
15 TRBJ2-1 . TRBV18 TRBD1 CASSPLQGRDNEQFF
18 TRBJ2-7 few TRBV7-2 . CASSLEGWGTQRTYEQYF
14 TRBJ1-1 . TRBV7-6 . CASSFGGRVTEAFF
16 TRBJ2-5 . TRBV11-2 TRBD2 CASSSGTSGEQETQYF
15 TRBJ2-1 few TRBV7-3 TRBD2 CASSPKRTSINEQFF
17 TRBJ1-2 . TRBV7-2 TRBD1 CASSLDLSLRQGRGYTF
17 TRBJ2-2 . TRBV7-9 . CASSLKRGWRDTGELFF
14 TRBJ1-2 medium-sized TRBV5-1 . CASSLAGSSYGYTF
12 TRBJ1-2 . TRBV5-1 . CASSLGDYGYTF
14 TRBJ1-6 . TRBV5-4 . CASSFVGPNSPLHF
14 TRBJ1-2 . TRBV5-4 TRBD1 CASSSDRFNYGYTF
13 TRBJ2-1 . TRBV30 . CAWSKSGRGGQFF
13 TRBJ1-5 . TRBV18 TRBD1 CASSGTGEQPQHF
19 TRBJ2-6 . TRBV27 . CASSVLTRGLSSGANVLTF
13 TRBJ2-5 . TRBV6-5 TRBD1 CASRAGTVETQYF
11 TRBJ1-2 . TRBV30 . CAWRPGGGYTF
15 TRBJ1-5 . TRBV12-5 . CARGARRGNNQPQHF
16 TRBJ1-4 . TRBV7-9 TRBD1 CASSSTSGGTNEKLFF
16 TRBJ1-1 . TRBV5-1 TRBD1 CASSLEAGGINTEAFF
13 TRBJ1-5 . TRBV29-1 TRBD1 CSAGDSLNQPQHF
15 TRBJ2-5 . TRBV11-3 . CASSLAGTSQETQYF
16 TRBJ1-1 once TRBV19 . CASSPRRGGRDTEAFF
13 TRBJ2-1 few TRBV4-3 TRBD2 CASSLWGGNEQFF
13 TRBJ2-5 . TRBV9 . CASSVRPGETQYF
15 TRBJ1-2 . TRBV7-2 . CASSSFGVSNYGYTF
13 TRBJ1-5 . TRBV19 . CASRTGSNQPQHF
12 TRBJ1-2 . TRBV12-5 . CASGYGTYGYTF
13 TRBJ2-5 few TRBV4-1 TRBD2 CASSLGLGETQYF
13 TRBJ1-5 few TRBV28 . CASSFTRYQPQHF